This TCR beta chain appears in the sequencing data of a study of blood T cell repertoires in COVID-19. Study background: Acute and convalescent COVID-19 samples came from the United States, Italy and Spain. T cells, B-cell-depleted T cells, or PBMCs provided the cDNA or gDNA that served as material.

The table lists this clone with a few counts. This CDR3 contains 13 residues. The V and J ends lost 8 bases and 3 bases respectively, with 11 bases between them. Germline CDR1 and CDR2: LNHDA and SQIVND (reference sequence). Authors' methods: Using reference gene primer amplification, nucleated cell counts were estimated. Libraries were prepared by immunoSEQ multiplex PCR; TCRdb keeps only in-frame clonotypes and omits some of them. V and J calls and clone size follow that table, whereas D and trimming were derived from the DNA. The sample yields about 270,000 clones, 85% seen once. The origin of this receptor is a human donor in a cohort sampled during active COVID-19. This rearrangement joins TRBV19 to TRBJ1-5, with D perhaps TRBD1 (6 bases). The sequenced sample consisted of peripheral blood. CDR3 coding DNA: TGTGCCAGTTCCGGGACACTCAATCAGCCCCAGCATTTT. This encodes CASSGTLNQPQHF.